This entry is about one T cell receptor (beta chain). The CDR3 totals 13 residues. Germline CDR1 and CDR2: MDHEN and SYDVKM. V lost 4 bases and J lost 11, with 15 bases in between. The data derive from a study of blood T cell repertoires in COVID-19. TCRdb's table, derived via immunoSEQ multiplex PCR, lists solely in-frame clones and lacks some. In the table there are 200,000 to 250,000 clones, around 86% of which are singletons. The chain links TRBV28 to TRBJ1-5, with a tentative D call TRBD1 (5 bases). This TCR was recovered from a man at least 80 years old with acute or convalescent COVID-19. Source material: peripheral blood. As DNA, the CDR3 is TGTGCCAGCAGTTCACTCAAGGGGTCATCCCAGCATTTT. Protein: CASSSLKGSSQHF.